This TCR gamma chain was identified during a study of γδ T cells in repeated Plasmodium falciparum infection. Study summary: Malaria-naive adults were infected with P. falciparum NF54 four times over around 600 days.

This CDR3 has 17 amino acids. CDR1 and CDR2 from the germline V gene are GITISATS and ISYDGTV (reference sequence). Gammadelta T cells were flow-sorted from PBMC into Vgamma9/Vdelta2+ and Vdelta2-negative populations for bulk analysis. TCRdb re-processed the multiplex PCR reads using CATT. The repertoire holds approximately 26,000 gamma-chain clones, with around 3% as singletons. Comments on this clone: With a far larger clone one base away, a read error is the likely cause. Other DNA sequences in this sample translate to the same CDR3.

The V gene is listed as TRGV9; no J gene was called. Sequencing was done on a sample of gamma-delta T cells from blood. This sequence originates from a pool of human donors (malaria-infected and uninfected, not separated). The CDR3 region has the DNA TGTGCCTTGTGGGAGGCTATACAAGAGTTGGGCAAAAAAATTAAGGTATTT. Residues: CALWEAIQELGKKIKVF.